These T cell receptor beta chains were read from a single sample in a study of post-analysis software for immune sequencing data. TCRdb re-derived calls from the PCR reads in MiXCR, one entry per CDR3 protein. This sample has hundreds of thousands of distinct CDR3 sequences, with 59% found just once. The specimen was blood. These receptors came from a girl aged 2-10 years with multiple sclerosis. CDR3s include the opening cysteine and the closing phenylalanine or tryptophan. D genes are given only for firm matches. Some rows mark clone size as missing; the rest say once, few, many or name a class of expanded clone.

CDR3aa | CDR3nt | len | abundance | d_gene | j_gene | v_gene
CASSLATGRAYEQYF | TGCGCCAGCAGCTTGGCGACAGGGCGGGCCTACGAGCAGTACTTC | 15 | few | TRBD1 | TRBJ2-7 | TRBV5-1
CSVAGTGIYNEQFF | TGCAGCGTCGCCGGGACAGGGATATACAATGAGCAGTTCTTC | 14 | few | TRBD1 | TRBJ2-1 | TRBV29-1
CASSPWTGRGYTF | TGTGCCAGCAGCCCCTGGACAGGGCGAGGCTACACCTTC | 13 | few | TRBD1 | TRBJ1-2 | TRBV5-5
CASRNRDRGNTEAFF | TGTGCCAGCAGGAACCGGGACAGGGGGAACACTGAAGCTTTCTTT | 15 | - | TRBD1 | TRBJ1-1 | TRBV12-3/TRBV12-4
CSVAGNVAGGHEQYF | TGCAGCGTCGCCGGAAACGTAGCGGGGGGCCACGAGCAGTACTTC | 15 | - | TRBD2 | TRBJ2-7 | TRBV29-1
CSALGLTSGQGILETQYF | TGCAGTGCGCTAGGGTTGACGTCCGGGCAGGGAATTTTGGAGACCCAGTACTTC | 18 | - | - | TRBJ2-5 | TRBV20-1
CSAPGDGQETQYF | TGCAGTGCCCCGGGGGACGGTCAAGAGACCCAGTACTTC | 13 | - | - | TRBJ2-5 | TRBV20-1
CASSLRAGEETQYF | TGTGCCAGCAGCTTAAGGGCGGGGGAAGAGACCCAGTACTTC | 14 | - | TRBD2 | TRBJ2-5 | TRBV7-2
CASSSRFHHSGANVLTF | TGTGCCAGCAGCTCCAGATTTCACCACTCTGGGGCCAACGTCCTGACTTTC | 17 | - | - | TRBJ2-6 | TRBV7-2
CSASPSGKHGYTF | TGCAGTGCTAGCCCTTCGGGGAAGCATGGCTACACCTTC | 13 | - | - | TRBJ1-2 | TRBV20-1
CASSQGGEGGGDYTF | TGTGCCAGCAGCCAAGGAGGGGAGGGTGGAGGAGACTACACCTTC | 15 | - | - | TRBJ1-2 | TRBV4-2
CAISESVAGRYF | TGTGCCATCAGTGAGTCGGTAGCGGGACGGTACTTC | 12 | few | TRBD2 | TRBJ2-7 | TRBV10-3
CASRKSSGSSNEQFF | TGTGCCAGCCGAAAAAGTAGCGGGAGTTCAAATGAGCAGTTCTTC | 15 | - | TRBD2 | TRBJ2-1 | TRBV14
CASSLGEGFYGYTF | TGTGCCAGCAGCTTAGGGGAGGGCTTCTATGGCTACACCTTC | 14 | - | - | TRBJ1-2 | TRBV7-2
CSARVTRTDTQYF | TGCAGTGCTAGAGTTACCAGGACAGATACGCAGTATTTT | 13 | - | - | TRBJ2-3 | TRBV20-1
CAISDTGDYNEQFF | TGTGCCATCAGTGATACAGGGGACTACAATGAGCAGTTCTTC | 14 | - | TRBD1 | TRBJ2-1 | TRBV10-3
CASSPVRGGTGEQFF | TGTGCCAGCAGTCCCGTACGCGGGGGGACCGGTGAGCAGTTCTTC | 15 | - | TRBD2 | TRBJ2-1 | TRBV7-2
CSVKPLLQETQYF | TGCAGCGTTAAACCACTCCTACAAGAGACCCAGTACTTC | 13 | - | - | TRBJ2-5 | TRBV29-1
CSVREGGGGYTF | TGCAGTGTACGCGAAGGGGGGGGTGGCTACACCTTC | 12 | once | - | TRBJ1-2 | TRBV20-1
CAVPSTDGQETQYF | TGTGCCGTCCCTTCGACGGACGGACAAGAGACCCAGTACTTC | 14 | - | - | TRBJ2-5 | TRBV7-9
CASSLNLAGGETQYF | TGTGCCAGCAGTTTAAACCTAGCGGGAGGAGAGACCCAGTACTTC | 15 | few | TRBD2 | TRBJ2-5 | TRBV12-3/TRBV12-4
CSARDVASGGSYNEQFF | TGCAGTGCTAGAGATGTTGCTAGCGGGGGCTCCTACAATGAGCAGTTCTTC | 17 | few | TRBD2 | TRBJ2-1 | TRBV20-1
CSAPRWGTGGGKDEAFF | TGCAGTGCCCCCCGGTGGGGGACAGGGGGCGGGAAGGATGAAGCTTTCTTT | 17 | - | TRBD1 | TRBJ1-1 | TRBV20-1
CASGDRDTQYF | TGTGCCAGCGGGGACAGGGATACGCAGTATTTT | 11 | - | TRBD1 | TRBJ2-3 | TRBV6-4
CAISEMAASYEQYF | TGTGCCATCAGTGAAATGGCAGCCAGCTACGAGCAGTACTTC | 14 | - | - | TRBJ2-7 | TRBV10-3